The 22 T cell receptor beta chains below were found in one sample sequenced in a study of T cell responses to AZD1222 COVID-19 vaccine. Repertoires were generated with immunoSEQ multiplex PCR, while TCRdb's copy carries only in-frame clones and drops some. The profile shows roughly 130,000 clones, 70% to 90% of them singletons. This material consisted of peripheral blood, taken on day 0 of AZD1222 vaccination. The receptors stem from an adult in good health.

This clone was observed once. This chain's CDR3 is CASRRLRGSGEQFF. CDR3 nucleotides: TGTGCCAGCAGGCGGCTCAGGGGTAGCGGGGAGCAGTTCTTC. The rearrangement uses TRBV11-2 and TRBJ2-1; D possibly corresponds to TRBD2 (7 bases). V dropped 6 bases and J dropped 10 bases, with 19 bases sitting between them. CDR1 is SGHAT and CDR2 is FQNNGV in the germline V gene. The CDR3 consists of 14 residues.

This clone was picked up a small number of times. The J gene is TRBJ2-2, the V gene TRBV27; 9 nucleotides line up with TRBD1. V shed 4 bases and J 2 bases; nucleotides not matched to a gene: 8. CDR1 and CDR2 (germline): MNHEY, SMNVEV (reference sequence). The CDR3 contains 17 residues. The CDR3 spells CASSWVDRGSNTGELFF. The CDR3 nucleotides are TGTGCCAGCAGTTGGGTAGACAGGGGGTCCAACACCGGGGAGCTGTTTTTT.

This clone was found a few times. The chain uses TRBV2 and TRBJ1-6; the match to TRBD1 covers 8 bases. Germline V lookup: CDR1 SNHLY, CDR2 FYNNEI. The V and J ends lost 5 bases and 5 bases, in that order; junction bases with no gene match: 5. This CDR3 spans 15 amino acids. As DNA, the CDR3 is TGTGCCAGCAGTCCGACAGGGGTTGATAATTCACCCCTCCACTTT. Its translation: CASSPTGVDNSPLHF.

CDR3 sequence reads: CASGQGDNNSPLHF. CDR3 DNA: TGCGCCAGCGGACAGGGAGACAATAATTCACCCCTCCACTTT. The chain combines TRBV5-1 with TRBJ1-6; 8 nucleotides match TRBD1. The CDR3 length is 14 residues. V gave up 7 bases and J gave up 5 bases; unmatched junction bases: 5. Germline V gene data show CDR1 as SGHRS and CDR2 as YFSETQ. Filled out from reference TRBV5-1 and TRBJ1-6, the complete variable domain reads KAGVTQTPRYLIKTRGQQVTLSCSPISGHRSVSWYQQTPGQGLQFLFEYFSETQRNKGNFPGRFSGRQFSNSRSEMNVSTLELGDSALYLCASGQGDNNSPLHFGNGTRLTVT.

This clone was counted between two and nine times. This chain uses TRBV2 with TRBJ2-1; tentative D call: TRBD1 (6 bases). Germline lookup yields CDR1 SNHLY and CDR2 FYNNEI. This CDR3 is built from 12 residues. Deletions cut 3 bases from V and 6 bases from J, with 6 bases between. The CDR3 DNA sequence: TGTGCCAGCAGTGACAGGGGCAATGAGCAGTTCTTC. This encodes CASSDRGNEQFF.

This chain uses TRBV24-1 with TRBJ2-2, with D unresolved. Germline CDR1 is KGHDR and CDR2 is SFDVKD. The V end lost 8 bases, the J end lost 7 bases, and 7 bases lay between the germline ends. There are 11 residues in the CDR3. This chain's CDR3 is CATKSHGELFF. The CDR3 nucleotides are TGTGCCACCAAGTCCCACGGGGAGCTGTTTTTT.

V is TRBV6-4 and J is TRBJ2-1, with TRBD2 identical over 13 bases. The CDR3 contains 16 residues. Germline CDR1 MRHNA, CDR2 SNTAGT. Losses at the gene ends were 0 bases for V and 5 bases for J; bases not matched to a gene: 1. CDR3 region: CASSDSGLAGHNEQFF. The CDR3 coding sequence is TGTGCCAGCAGTGACTCGGGACTAGCGGGACACAATGAGCAGTTCTTC.

The chain has TRBV6-5 and TRBJ1-5; 8 bases are shared with TRBD1. J lost 4 bases, V lost 5 bases, and 4 bases had no gene match. Germline V gene data show CDR1 as MNHEY and CDR2 as SVGAGI. The CDR3 is 14 amino acids. CDR3 nucleotide sequence: TGTGCCAGCAGTCCCGGGACAGGTAATCAGCCCCAGCATTTT. Translating gives CASSPGTGNQPQHF.

The chain has TRBV6-4 and TRBJ2-3, with TRBD2 identical over 12 bases. The V gene's germline CDR1 is MRHNA and CDR2 SNTAGT. The CDR3 has 14 amino acids. V lost 4 bases, J lost 4 bases, and 0 bases stayed unmatched. CDR3 coding DNA: TGTGCCAGCAGTGGGACTAGCGGGGCAGATACGCAGTATTTT. It translates to CASSGTSGADTQYF.

V and J are TRBV28 and TRBJ1-2; 9 positions match TRBD1. The CDR3 is 15 amino acids. CDR1 is MDHEN and CDR2 is SYDVKM in the germline V gene. V shed 2 bases, J shed 7 bases, and the junction held 8 bases outside the gene matches. The CDR3 nucleotides read TGTGCCAGCAGTTTAGGAGGGACAGGGATTAGTGGCTACACCTTC. It is translated as CASSLGGTGISGYTF.

The rearrangement joins TRBV29-1 to TRBJ2-7, with D possibly matching TRBD1 (8 bases). Germline loops: CDR1 SQVTM, CDR2 ANQGSEA. This CDR3 contains 11 residues. In DNA, the CDR3 is TGCTCAGGACAGGGAGGGTACGAGCAGTACTTC. Protein: CSGQGGYEQYF.

The V and J genes are TRBV30 and TRBJ1-2; 11 nucleotides line up with TRBD1. There are 13 residues in the CDR3. The germline V gene encodes CDR1 GTSNPN and CDR2 SVGIG (reference sequence). V dropped 5 bases and J dropped 8; count of bases not matched to a gene: 7. CDR3 residues: CAWGPDRGQGYTF. The DNA of the CDR3 is TGTGCCTGGGGTCCGGACAGGGGGCAGGGCTACACCTTC.

This clone was seen only once. Here the CDR3 reads CASSLVKPSGANVLTF. In nucleotides, the CDR3 is TGTGCCAGCAGCTTAGTAAAACCCTCTGGGGCCAACGTCCTGACTTTC. This sequence joins TRBV7-6 and TRBJ2-6; D is unclear. The CDR3 length is 16 residues. Between the trimmed V and J ends, which lost 1 base and 0 bases, there was a span of 7 bases. The germline V gene has CDR1 SGHVS and CDR2 FNYEAQ.

V is TRBV20-1 and J is TRBJ1-4; 9 bases align to TRBD1. V was clipped by 3 bases and J by 0 bases; unmatched bases: 5. The CDR3 runs 16 residues. Germline CDR1 is DFQATT and CDR2 is SNEGSKA (reference sequence). CDR3 sequence reads: CSASVQGAATNEKLFF. Here the CDR3 DNA reads TGCAGTGCTAGTGTACAGGGGGCCGCAACTAATGAAAAACTGTTTTTT.

This sequence joins TRBV9 and TRBJ2-3, with D possibly called TRBD1 or TRBD2 (5 bases each). Germline-derived CDR1 and CDR2 are SGDLS and YYNGEE. The CDR3 spans 19 residues. Trimming took off 3 bases at V and 1 base at J, with 24 bases between the two ends. The CDR3 protein is CASSASVRDPRRGTDTQYF. DNA of the CDR3: TGTGCCAGCAGCGCGAGTGTGAGGGACCCCCGACGAGGCACAGATACGCAGTATTTT.

J is TRBJ1-2 and V is TRBV6-5; no reliable D call. Trimming took 10 bases from V and 3 from J, leaving 15 bases between them. Germline V gene sequence: CDR1 MNHEY, CDR2 SVGAGI. The CDR3 covers 13 residues. This chain's CDR3 is CATNPGSYYGYTF. For the CDR3, the DNA is TGTGCCACTAACCCGGGGTCCTACTATGGCTACACCTTC.

V gene TRBV21-1 combines with J gene TRBJ2-1; TRBD2 is the table's D call and was not checked against the DNA. TRBV21-1 is tagged as a pseudogene. The CDR3 consists of 17 residues. The CDR3 DNA reads as TGTGCCAGCAGCAAAGCTACGAGCGGGAGCTCCTACAATGAGCAGTTCTTC. Its translation: CASSKATSGSSYNEQFF.

The V gene is TRBV6-5, the J gene TRBJ1-1; TRBD1 is a possible D gene (6 bases). V was trimmed by 9 bases and J by 0 bases, leaving 11 bases between them. Looked up from germline, CDR1 is MNHEY and CDR2 is SVGAGI. This CDR3 is 13 amino acids long. CDR3 sequence: CASNRDMNTEAFF. The CDR3 DNA reads TGTGCCAGTAACAGGGACATGAACACTGAAGCTTTCTTT.

The gene calls are TRBV7-3 and TRBJ2-2, with a tentative D call TRBD2 (6 bases). Germline-derived CDR1 and CDR2 are SGHTA and FQGTGA. Trimming removed 3 bases at V and 0 bases at J, with 11 bases between. This CDR3 spans 16 amino acids. The CDR3 DNA reads as TGTGCCAGCAGCTTTAGATCGGGGGCGAACACCGGGGAGCTGTTTTTT. Protein product: CASSFRSGANTGELFF.

The J gene is TRBJ1-1, the V gene TRBV2; D call uncertain. The germline CDR1 and CDR2 sequences are SNHLY and FYNNEI. With 0 bases removed from V and 4 bases from J, the gap between germline ends came to 3 bases. The CDR3 is made up of 12 amino acids. CDR3 residues: CASSEAPTEAFF. CDR3 nucleotide sequence: TGTGCCAGCAGTGAAGCCCCCACTGAAGCTTTCTTT.

This clone was observed a few times. V is TRBV7-9 and J is TRBJ1-2; no firm D call. V lost 1 base and J 2 bases, leaving 8 bases between the germline ends. Germline-derived CDR1 and CDR2 are SEHNR and FQNEAQ (reference sequence). The CDR3 length is 14 residues. This chain's CDR3 is CASSLVKRNYGYTF. In DNA form, the CDR3 reads TGTGCCAGCAGCTTAGTGAAGAGAAACTATGGCTACACCTTC.

The chain uses TRBV2 and TRBJ1-1; the D gene is possibly TRBD1 (5 bases). Trimming cost V 7 bases and J 1 base, with 10 bases left between them. The length of the CDR3 is 13 residues. Germline lookup yields CDR1 SNHLY and CDR2 FYNNEI. Here the CDR3 reads CASTSDTNTEAFF. CDR3 DNA sequence: TGTGCCAGCACCTCGGACACGAACACTGAAGCTTTCTTT.